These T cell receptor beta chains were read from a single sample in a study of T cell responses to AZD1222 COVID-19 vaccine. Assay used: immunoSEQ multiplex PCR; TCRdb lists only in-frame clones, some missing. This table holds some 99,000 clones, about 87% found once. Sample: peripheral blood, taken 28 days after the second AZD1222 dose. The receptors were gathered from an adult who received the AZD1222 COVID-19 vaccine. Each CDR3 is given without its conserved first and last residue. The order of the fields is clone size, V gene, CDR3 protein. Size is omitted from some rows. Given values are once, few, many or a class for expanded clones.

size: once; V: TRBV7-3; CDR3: ASSLTPSHEQY
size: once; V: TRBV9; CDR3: ASSRRLGLDQPQH
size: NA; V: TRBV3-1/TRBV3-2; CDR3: ASSLPLAGGQETQY
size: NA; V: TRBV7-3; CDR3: ASSSRTSGRGGEQF
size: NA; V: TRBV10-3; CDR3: ATHPRLAGSYEQY
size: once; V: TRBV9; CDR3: ASSVAGTGSYEQY
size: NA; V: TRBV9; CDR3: ASSSSFTTKNYGYT
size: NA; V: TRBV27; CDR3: ASSLQIGQPQH
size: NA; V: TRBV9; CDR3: ASSVDADLSGYT
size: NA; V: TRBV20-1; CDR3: SASKGSPNYGYT
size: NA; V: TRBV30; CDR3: AWTPSGGTQY
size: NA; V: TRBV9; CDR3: ASSVDPVYEQY
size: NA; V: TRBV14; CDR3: ASSQVFRGNTEAF
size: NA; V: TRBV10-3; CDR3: AISEPGQGPNTEAF
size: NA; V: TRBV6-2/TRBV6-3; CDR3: ASSPGNTEAF
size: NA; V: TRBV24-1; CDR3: ATRRNRQETQY
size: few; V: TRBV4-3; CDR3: ASSQVGRGTGELF
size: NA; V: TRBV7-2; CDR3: ASSLTGGGASNQPQH
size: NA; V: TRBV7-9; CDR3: ASSLALGEGTEAF
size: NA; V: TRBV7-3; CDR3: ASSLRGNGGKETQY
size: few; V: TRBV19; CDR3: ASSIEVAAYNEQF
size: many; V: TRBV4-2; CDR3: ASSQDPGGRPDEQF
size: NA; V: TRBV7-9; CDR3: ASSMQQGGIRNEQF
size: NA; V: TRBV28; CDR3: ASSLWRPQGSGGRGETQY
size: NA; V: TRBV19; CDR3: ASIGGQGQHQPQH
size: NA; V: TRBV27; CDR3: ASSLMNQETQY
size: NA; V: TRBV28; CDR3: ASSLQGIYGYT
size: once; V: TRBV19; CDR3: ASSIVGRTGELF
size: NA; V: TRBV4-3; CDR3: ASSPLALNTGELF
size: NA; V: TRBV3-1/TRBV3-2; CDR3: ASSQGFGGTEAF
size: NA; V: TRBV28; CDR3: ASSLDRGIDYT
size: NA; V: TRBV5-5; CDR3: ASSPGTGRWTEAF
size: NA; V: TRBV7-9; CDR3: ASSLYPGYT
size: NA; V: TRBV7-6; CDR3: ASSLAWSSYNSPLH
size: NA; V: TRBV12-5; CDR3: ASGPTGGRRTEAF
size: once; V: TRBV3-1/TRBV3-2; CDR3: ASSQNPTPADTQY
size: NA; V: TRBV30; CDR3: AWSVTYTEAF
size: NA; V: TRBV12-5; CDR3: ASGQGLARTDTQY
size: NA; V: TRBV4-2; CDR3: ASSQEHLVSNTEAF
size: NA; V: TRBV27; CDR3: ASSLSVRGDEKLF
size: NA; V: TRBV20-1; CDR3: SASLDTQY
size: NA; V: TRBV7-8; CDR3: ASSLAGQRGYEQF
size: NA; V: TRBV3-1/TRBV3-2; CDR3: ASSREKWVCTGGRSSYNSPLH
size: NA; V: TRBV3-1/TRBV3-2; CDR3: ASSRVRDEKLF
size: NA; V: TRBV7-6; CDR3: ASSLRQGFSDYFSYEQY
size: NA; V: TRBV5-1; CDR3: ASSPRTGGTNTGELF
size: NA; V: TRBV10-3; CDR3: AISESTTLNYGYT
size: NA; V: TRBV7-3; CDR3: ASSRDFNTGELF
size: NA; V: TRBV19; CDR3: ASSISSGDYYGYT
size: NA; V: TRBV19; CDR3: ASVTTGRTTNEKLF